This passage covers 23 T cell receptor beta chains from one sample sequenced in a study of T-cell memory formation after mild COVID-19. TCRdb analysed the 5' RACE reads with MiXCR anew, one entry per CDR3 protein. This repertoire shows around 320,000 distinct CDR3 sequences, 25% to 30% found once; its top ten account for about 13%. Material for sequencing was PBMCs or a T cell subset sorted from them (not recorded which). Source of these receptors: an adult woman who had mild COVID-19 (a few samples of this study predate the infection). Cell type and time point are not known.

The rearrangement uses TRBV3-1 and TRBJ2-1; 8 nucleotides match TRBD1. The CDR3 length is 14 residues. The V gene end was trimmed by 1 base and the J gene end by 7 bases; junction bases not matched to a gene: 3. Germline CDR1 reads LGHDT; CDR2 reads YNNKEL (reference sequence). The CDR3 region has the DNA TGTGCCAGCAGCCAAGGGACAGGGTGGAATGAGCAGTTCTTC. The encoded protein is CASSQGTGWNEQFF.

This clonotype was seen a handful of times. CDR3 bases: TGTGCCAGCAGCCCTGGGGATACTCCCAATCAGCCCCAGCATTTT. Protein: CASSPGDTPNQPQHF. The chain uses TRBV3-1 and TRBJ1-5; D ambiguous. Per the germline V gene, CDR1 is LGHDT and CDR2 is YNNKEL (reference sequence). The CDR3 totals 15 residues. The V gene lost 4 bases and the J gene lost 3 bases, with 13 bases spanning the gap. The variable domain in full, completed from reference TRBV3-1 and TRBJ1-5, reads DTAVSQTPKYLVTQMGNDKSIKCEQNLGHDTMYWYKQDSKKFLKIMFSYNNKELIINETVPNRFSPKSPDKAHLNLHINSLELGDSAVYFCASSPGDTPNQPQHFGDGTRLSIL.

This clonotype was seen a handful of times. This chain joins TRBV6-5 and TRBJ1-1; TRBD1 agrees at 8 bases. Germline CDR1 is MNHEY and CDR2 is SVGAGI. J gave up 5 bases and V 8 bases, and 13 bases lay outside the gene matches. CDR3 length: 15 residues. This CDR3 is CASVGQGARVTEAFF. The CDR3 nucleotides read TGTGCCAGCGTCGGGCAGGGGGCGAGGGTTACTGAAGCTTTCTTT.

This chain joins TRBV5-1 and TRBJ2-1; D not certain. From germline, CDR1 is SGHRS and CDR2 YFSETQ. Between the trimmed V and J ends, which lost 2 bases and 5 bases, there was a span of 5 bases. This CDR3 comprises 12 residues. CDR3 nucleotide sequence: TGCGCCAGCAGCTTAAACGACAATGAGCAGTTCTTC. It specifies CASSLNDNEQFF.

This clonotype was counted a few times. This sequence joins TRBV19 and TRBJ1-2; D call uncertain. The V end was cut by 5 bases, the J end by 0 bases, with 7 bases between. The germline gives CDR1 LNHDA, CDR2 SQIVND (reference sequence). The CDR3 loop spans 13 amino acids. CDR3 sequence: CASSPGANYGYTF. CDR3 DNA: TGTGCCAGTAGTCCAGGAGCTAACTATGGCTACACCTTC.

V is TRBV9 and J is TRBJ2-1; TRBD2 matches at 9 bases. Unmatched junction bases numbered 10, after V lost 0 bases and J lost 6 bases. CDR1 is SGDLS, CDR2 YYNGEE, per germline. This CDR3 region has 17 residues. This chain's CDR3 is CASSVARTSVQSNEQFF. The CDR3 DNA follows: TGTGCCAGCAGCGTAGCTAGGACTAGCGTCCAATCCAATGAGCAGTTCTTC.

This chain joins TRBV24-1 and TRBJ2-1, with 8 bases identical to TRBD1. This CDR3 is built from 16 residues. Trimming cost V 1 base and J 1 base; bases outside gene matches: 2. Germline V gene lookup returns CDR1 KGHDR and CDR2 SFDVKD. The CDR3 sequence: CATSDFRGLSYNEQFF. The CDR3 DNA reads as TGTGCCACCAGTGATTTCAGGGGGCTGTCCTACAATGAGCAGTTCTTC.

This sequence joins TRBV24-1 and TRBJ2-3, with 12 bases matching TRBD1. The CDR3 extends over 18 amino acids. J lost 5 bases, V lost 0 bases, and 8 bases had no gene match. Germline loops: CDR1 KGHDR, CDR2 SFDVKD. DNA for the CDR3: TGTGCCACCAGTGATTTGTACATCGGGACAGGGGGCCGAGATACGCAGTATTTT. Translation gives CATSDLYIGTGGRDTQYF.

This clonotype was counted between two and nine times. This chain uses TRBV25-1 with TRBJ1-3; weak D call: TRBD1 (6 bases). Deletions cut 10 bases from V and 4 bases from J, with 17 bases between. This CDR3 is built from 14 residues. Germline V gene data show CDR1 as MGHDK and CDR2 as SYGVNS. Here the CDR3 DNA reads TGTGCCACCTCGACAGGCTATATGGGAAACACCATATATTTT. This sequence encodes CATSTGYMGNTIYF.

CDR3 DNA: TGTGCCAGCAGTTACGCGGGTGGCAATCAGCCCCAGCATTTT. Translation: CASSYAGGNQPQHF. The chain links TRBV6-5 to TRBJ1-5, with D unresolved. Germline V gene data show CDR1 as MNHEY and CDR2 as SVGAGI. The CDR3 extends over 14 amino acids. V lost 2 bases and J lost 2, with 7 bases in between.

The chain employs TRBV10-3 and TRBJ2-3; D possibly corresponds to TRBD1 (5 bases). Germline V gene lookup returns CDR1 ENHRY and CDR2 SYGVKD. CDR3 size: 15 residues. Trimming took 0 bases from V and 1 from J, leaving 8 bases between them. CDR3 protein: CAISESTARTDTQYF. The DNA of the CDR3 is TGTGCCATCAGTGAGTCGACAGCCCGCACAGATACGCAGTATTTT.

The chain has TRBV18 and TRBJ2-5, with 7 bases fitting TRBD1. The V gene's germline CDR1 is KGHSH and CDR2 LQKENI. Trimming removed 5 bases from V and 5 bases from J; junction bases left unmatched: 11. This CDR3 has 15 residues. CDR3 in amino acids: CASSWTGPSRETQYF. The DNA of the CDR3 is TGTGCCAGCTCATGGACAGGTCCGTCCAGGGAGACCCAGTACTTC.

This clonotype has more than one count but fewer than ten. The chain is built from TRBV4-3 and TRBJ1-4, with 7 bases matching TRBD1. The V segment lost 3 bases and the J segment 7 bases; nucleotides outside the gene matches: 5. In germline, CDR1 is LGHNA, CDR2 YSLEER. CDR3 size: 14 residues. This chain's CDR3 is CASSHIWTGEKLFF. CDR3 nucleotide sequence: TGCGCCAGCAGCCACATTTGGACAGGTGAAAAACTGTTTTTT.

The chain joins TRBV19 to TRBJ2-3, with D perhaps matching TRBD1 (5 bases). Germline V gene sequence: CDR1 LNHDA, CDR2 SQIVND (reference sequence). This CDR3 comprises 15 residues. V lost 9 bases and J 0 bases, leaving 16 bases between the germline ends. The CDR3: CASLSGFLSTDTQYF. As DNA, the CDR3 is TGTGCCAGCCTATCAGGGTTTCTCAGCACAGATACGCAGTATTTT.

This clonotype has just a few counts. The J gene is TRBJ2-7, the V gene TRBV3-1; 10 positions agree with TRBD1. Germline CDR1 LGHDT, CDR2 YNNKEL (reference sequence). J gave up 5 bases and V 4 bases, and 5 bases lay outside the gene matches. CDR3 length equals 14 residues. The chain's CDR3 is CASSPWGQGNEQYF. The CDR3, as DNA: TGTGCCAGCAGCCCCTGGGGACAGGGGAACGAGCAGTACTTC.

This chain links TRBV5-5 with TRBJ2-2; D not certain. The germline V gene has CDR1 SGHKS and CDR2 YYEKEE (reference sequence). The CDR3 sequence is 20 residues long. V was cut by 0 bases and J by 0 bases, with 21 bases left in between. The CDR3 DNA sequence: TGTGCCAGCAGCTTGGGGCTAGGTTCTGGGATTATACCGAACACCGGGGAGCTGTTTTTT. This translates into CASSLGLGSGIIPNTGELFF.

The rearrangement joins TRBV27 to TRBJ2-2; the D gene is possibly TRBD2 (6 bases). Looked up from germline, CDR1 is MNHEY and CDR2 is SMNVEV (reference sequence). The CDR3 extends over 14 amino acids. Between the trimmed V and J ends, which lost 3 bases and 7 bases, there was a span of 12 bases. The CDR3 loop reads CASSFGGSGGELFF. The CDR3 DNA sequence: TGTGCCAGCAGTTTTGGGGGGAGCGGCGGGGAGCTGTTTTTT.

CDR3 coding DNA: TGTGCCACCGCCTACAATGAGCAGTTCTTC. It encodes CATAYNEQFF. This chain uses TRBV28 with TRBJ2-1; no firm D call. Germline V gene lookup returns CDR1 MDHEN and CDR2 SYDVKM. Trimming left V 10 bases short and J 2 bases short, with 3 bases between. The CDR3 has 10 amino acids.

The chain has TRBV10-2 and TRBJ2-3; 9 bases fit TRBD2. The CDR3 runs to 16 residues. J lost 4 bases, V lost 6 bases, and 11 bases had no gene match. Germline CDR1 and CDR2: WSHSY and SAAADI. CDR3 sequence (DNA): TGCGCCAGCAGCGCGGGAGGGACTGCCACCTCAGATACGCAGTATTTT. Encoded protein: CASSAGGTATSDTQYF.

This clonotype was seen a handful of times. This chain uses TRBV7-2 with TRBJ1-6; D not certain. Trimming left V 5 bases short and J 7 bases short, with 15 bases between. CDR1 and CDR2 from the germline V gene are SGHTA and FQGNSA. The CDR3 extends over 15 amino acids. The CDR3 region has the DNA TGTGCCAGCAGCCAACATGGACGGAGCAATTCACCCCTCCACTTT. This encodes CASSQHGRSNSPLHF. Filled out from reference TRBV7-2 and TRBJ1-6, the complete variable domain reads GAGVSQSPSNKVTEKGKDVELRCDPISGHTALYWYRQSLGQGLEFLIYFQGNSAPDKSGLPSDRFSAERTGGSVSTLTIQRTQQEDSAVYLCASSQHGRSNSPLHFGNGTRLTVT.

The sample holds many counts of this clonotype. This sequence joins TRBV7-2 and TRBJ2-2; D unclear. Germline CDR1 reads SGHTA; CDR2 reads FQGNSA. V lost 2 bases and J 7 bases, leaving 14 bases between the germline ends. This CDR3 contains 15 residues. CDR3 coding DNA: TGTGCCAGCAGCTTACCCCCATCCCACGGCGGGGAGCTGTTTTTT. Translated, it gives CASSLPPSHGGELFF.

The V call is TRBV24-1, the J call TRBJ2-6, with 8 bases identical to TRBD1. This CDR3 is 18 amino acids long. Germline lookup yields CDR1 KGHDR and CDR2 SFDVKD. After removal of 2 bases from V and 2 bases from J, the junction contained 7 bases not matched to a gene. CDR3 nucleotide sequence: TGTGCCACCAGTGATTCTGGACAGGGAAATACTGGGGCCAACGTCCTGACTTTC. Protein sequence: CATSDSGQGNTGANVLTF.

This chain uses TRBV5-1 with TRBJ2-1; TRBD1 matches 9 bases. V was clipped by 4 bases and J by 6 bases; unmatched bases: 8. Looked up from germline, CDR1 is SGHRS and CDR2 is YFSETQ. The CDR3 contains 15 residues. The CDR3 DNA sequence: TGCGCCAGCAGCCCGGGACAGGGAAGGGCCAATGAGCAGTTCTTC. It translates to CASSPGQGRANEQFF.